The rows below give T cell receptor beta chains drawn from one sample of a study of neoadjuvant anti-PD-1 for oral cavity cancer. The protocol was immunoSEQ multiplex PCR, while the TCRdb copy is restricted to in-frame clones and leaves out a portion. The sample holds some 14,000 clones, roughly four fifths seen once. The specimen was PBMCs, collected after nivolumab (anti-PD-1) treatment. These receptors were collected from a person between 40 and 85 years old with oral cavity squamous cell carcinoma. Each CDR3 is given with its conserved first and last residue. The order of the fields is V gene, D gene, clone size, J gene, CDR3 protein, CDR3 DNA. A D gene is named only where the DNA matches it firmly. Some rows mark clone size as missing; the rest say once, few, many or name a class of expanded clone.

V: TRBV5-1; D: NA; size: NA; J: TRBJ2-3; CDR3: CASSRQVSDTQYF; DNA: TGCGCCAGCAGCCGACAGGTATCAGATACGCAGTATTTT
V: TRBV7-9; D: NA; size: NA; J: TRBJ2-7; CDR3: CASSLGTASIWEQYF; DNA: TGTGCCAGCAGCTTAGGGACAGCTAGTATATGGGAGCAGTACTTC
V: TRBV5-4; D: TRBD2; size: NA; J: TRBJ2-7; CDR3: CASSSPGLVVSGGEQYF; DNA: TGTGCCAGCAGCTCCCCGGGACTAGTGGTCTCTGGGGGGGAGCAGTACTTC
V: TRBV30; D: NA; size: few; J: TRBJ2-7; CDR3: CAWSVMLLRGPTYEQYF; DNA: TGTGCCTGGAGTGTAATGTTGTTGCGGGGCCCCACCTACGAGCAGTACTTC
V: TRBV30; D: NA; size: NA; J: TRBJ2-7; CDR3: CAWSVLGYEQYF; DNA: TGTGCCTGGAGTGTACTGGGCTACGAGCAGTACTTC
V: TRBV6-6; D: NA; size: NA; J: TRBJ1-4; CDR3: CASEQHTGNEKLFF; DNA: TGTGCCAGCGAACAGCACACCGGTAATGAAAAACTGTTTTTT
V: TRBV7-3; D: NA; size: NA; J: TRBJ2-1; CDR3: CASSATGSPYNEQFF; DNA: TGTGCCAGCAGCGCTACAGGGTCCCCCTACAATGAGCAGTTCTTC
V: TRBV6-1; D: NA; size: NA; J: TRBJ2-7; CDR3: CASSGVLYEQYF; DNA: TGTGCCAGCAGTGGGGTCCTCTACGAGCAGTACTTC
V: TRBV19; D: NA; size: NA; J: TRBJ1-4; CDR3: CASSIPHTDVNEKLFF; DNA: TGTGCCAGTAGTATCCCTCACACGGATGTTAATGAAAAACTGTTTTTT
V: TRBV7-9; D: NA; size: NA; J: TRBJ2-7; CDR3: CASSFSGGLSYEQYF; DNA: TGTGCCAGCAGCTTTTCGGGGGGCCTATCCTACGAGCAGTACTTC
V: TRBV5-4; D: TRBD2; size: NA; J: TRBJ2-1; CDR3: CASSFSLAGGYNEQFF; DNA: TGTGCCAGCAGCTTCTCACTAGCGGGGGGGTACAATGAGCAGTTCTTC
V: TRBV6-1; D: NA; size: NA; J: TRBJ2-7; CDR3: CASSEGKPDSYEQYF; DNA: TGTGCCAGCAGTGAAGGTAAGCCCGACTCCTACGAGCAGTACTTC
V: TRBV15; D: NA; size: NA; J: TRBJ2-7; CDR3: CATSRGRGGYEQYF; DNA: TGTGCCACCAGCAGAGGTCGGGGAGGCTACGAGCAGTACTTC
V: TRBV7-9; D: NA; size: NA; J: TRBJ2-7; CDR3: CASSLSPLRGGQYEQYF; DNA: TGTGCCAGCAGCCTTAGTCCCCTACGCGGGGGACAGTACGAGCAGTACTTC
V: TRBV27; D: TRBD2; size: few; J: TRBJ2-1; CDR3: CASSSGRGINEQFF; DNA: TGTGCCAGCAGCAGCGGGAGGGGGATAAATGAGCAGTTCTTC
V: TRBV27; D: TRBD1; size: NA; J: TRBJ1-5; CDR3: CASSLQGVPVQPQHF; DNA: TGTGCCAGCAGTTTGCAGGGGGTGCCAGTTCAGCCCCAGCATTTT
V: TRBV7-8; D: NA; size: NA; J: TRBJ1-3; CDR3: CASTSRGSGNTIYF; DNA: TGTGCCAGCACCTCAAGGGGTTCGGGAAACACCATATATTTT
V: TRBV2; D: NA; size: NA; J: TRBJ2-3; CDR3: CASIEMAGDTQYF; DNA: TGTGCCAGCATTGAAATGGCTGGGGATACGCAGTATTTT
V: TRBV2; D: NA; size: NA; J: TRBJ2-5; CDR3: CASKRDPKETQYF; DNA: TGTGCCAGCAAACGGGATCCCAAAGAGACCCAGTACTTC
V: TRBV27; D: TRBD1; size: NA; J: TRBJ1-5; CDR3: CASSRLGTVVRNQPQHF; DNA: TGTGCCAGCAGTCGATTAGGGACAGTGGTTCGCAATCAGCCCCAGCATTTT
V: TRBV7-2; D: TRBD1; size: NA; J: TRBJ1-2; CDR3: CASSLQGAYGYTF; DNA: TGTGCCAGCAGCTTACAGGGGGCTTATGGCTACACCTTC
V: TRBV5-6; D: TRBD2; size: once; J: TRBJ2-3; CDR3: CASSLVLAGGLDTQYF; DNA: TGTGCCAGCAGCTTGGTACTAGCGGGAGGGTTAGATACGCAGTATTTT
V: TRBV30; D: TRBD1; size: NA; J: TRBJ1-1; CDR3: CAWSVQGDTEAFF; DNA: TGTGCCTGGAGTGTACAGGGGGACACTGAAGCTTTCTTT
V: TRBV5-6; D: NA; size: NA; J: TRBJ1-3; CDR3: CASSLAGGLLYSGNTIYF; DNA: TGTGCCAGCAGCTTGGCCGGCGGGTTACTCTACTCTGGAAACACCATATATTTT
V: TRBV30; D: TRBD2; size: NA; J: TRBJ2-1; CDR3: CASRLAGDNNEQFF; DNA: TGTGCCAGCCGACTAGCGGGGGATAACAATGAGCAGTTCTTC
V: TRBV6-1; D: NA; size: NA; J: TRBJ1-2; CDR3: CASSLEAGGYTF; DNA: TGTGCCAGCAGCCTGGAAGCTGGTGGCTACACCTTC
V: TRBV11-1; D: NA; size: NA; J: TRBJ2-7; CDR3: CASSLNANEQYF; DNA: TGTGCCAGCAGCTTGAACGCAAACGAGCAGTACTTC
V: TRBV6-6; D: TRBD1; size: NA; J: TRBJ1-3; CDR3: CASSQTGAGNTIYF; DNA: TGTGCCAGCAGCCAAACAGGGGCGGGAAACACCATATATTTT